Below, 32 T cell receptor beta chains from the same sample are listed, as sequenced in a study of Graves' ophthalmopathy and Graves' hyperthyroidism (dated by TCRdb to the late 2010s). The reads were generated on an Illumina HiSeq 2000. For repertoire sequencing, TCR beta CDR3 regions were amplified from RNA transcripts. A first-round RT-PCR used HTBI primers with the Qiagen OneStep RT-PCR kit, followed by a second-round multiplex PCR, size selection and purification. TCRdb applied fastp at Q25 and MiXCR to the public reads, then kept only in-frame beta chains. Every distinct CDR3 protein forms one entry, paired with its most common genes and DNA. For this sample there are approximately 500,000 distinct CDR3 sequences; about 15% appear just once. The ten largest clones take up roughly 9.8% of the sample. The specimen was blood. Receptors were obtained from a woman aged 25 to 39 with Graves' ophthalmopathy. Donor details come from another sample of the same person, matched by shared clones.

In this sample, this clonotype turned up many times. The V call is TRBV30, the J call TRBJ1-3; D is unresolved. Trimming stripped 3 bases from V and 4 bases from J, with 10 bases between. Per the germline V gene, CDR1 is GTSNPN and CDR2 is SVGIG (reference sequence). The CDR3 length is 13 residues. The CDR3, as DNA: TGTGCCTGGAGAGTCCCTCGGGGAAACACCATATATTTT. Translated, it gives CAWRVPRGNTIYF.

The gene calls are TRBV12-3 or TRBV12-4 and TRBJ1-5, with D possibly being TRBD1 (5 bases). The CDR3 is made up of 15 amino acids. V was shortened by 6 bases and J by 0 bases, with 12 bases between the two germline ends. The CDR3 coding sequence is TGTGCCAGCAGCTCTGCAGGGTATAGCAATCAGCCCCAGCATTTT. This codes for CASSSAGYSNQPQHF.

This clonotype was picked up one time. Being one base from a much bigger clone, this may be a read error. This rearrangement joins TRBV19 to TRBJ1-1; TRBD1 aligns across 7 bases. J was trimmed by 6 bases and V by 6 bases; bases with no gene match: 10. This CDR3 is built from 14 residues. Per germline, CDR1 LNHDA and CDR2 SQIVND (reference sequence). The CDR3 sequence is CASRPGKGASEAFF. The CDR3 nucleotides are TGTGCCAGTAGGCCGGGAAAGGGGGCCTCTGAAGCTTTCTTT. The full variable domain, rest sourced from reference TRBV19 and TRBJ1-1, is DGGITQSPKYLFRKEGQNVTLSCEQNLNHDAMYWYRQDPGQGLRLIYYSQIVNDFQKGDIAEGYSVSREKKESFPLTVTSAQKNPTAFYLCASRPGKGASEAFFGQGTRLTVV.

CDR3 sequence reads: CASSERSRGRPGNQPQHF. The CDR3 DNA is TGTGCCAGCAGCGAAAGGTCCAGGGGGCGCCCCGGCAATCAGCCCCAGCATTTT. The chain joins TRBV6-1 to TRBJ1-5; the match to TRBD1 covers 8 bases. V was pared by 6 bases and J by 2 bases, with 15 bases of the junction left unmatched. CDR1 is MNHNS and CDR2 is SASEGT in the germline V gene. The CDR3 loop spans 18 amino acids.

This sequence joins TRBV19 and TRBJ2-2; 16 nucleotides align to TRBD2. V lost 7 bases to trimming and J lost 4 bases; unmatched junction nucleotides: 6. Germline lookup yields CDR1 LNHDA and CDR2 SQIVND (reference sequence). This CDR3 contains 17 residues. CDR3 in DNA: TGTGCCAGTAAGGGACTAGCGGGAGGGCCCCCCACCGGGGAGCTGTTTTTT. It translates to CASKGLAGGPPTGELFF.

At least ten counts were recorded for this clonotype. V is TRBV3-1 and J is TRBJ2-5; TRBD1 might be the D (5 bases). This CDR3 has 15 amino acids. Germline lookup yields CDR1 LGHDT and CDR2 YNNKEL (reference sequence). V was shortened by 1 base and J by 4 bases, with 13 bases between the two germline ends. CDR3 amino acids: CASSQVGQGTETQYF. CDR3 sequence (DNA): TGTGCCAGCAGCCAAGTGGGTCAGGGAACAGAGACCCAGTACTTC.

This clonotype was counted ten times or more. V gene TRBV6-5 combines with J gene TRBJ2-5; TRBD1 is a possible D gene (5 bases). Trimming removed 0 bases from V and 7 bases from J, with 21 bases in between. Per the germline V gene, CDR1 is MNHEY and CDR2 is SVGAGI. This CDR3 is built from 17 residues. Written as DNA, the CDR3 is TGTGCCAGCAGTTACTCGACGACCAGGGCCCTCGGTGCGACCCAGTACTTC. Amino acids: CASSYSTTRALGATQYF.

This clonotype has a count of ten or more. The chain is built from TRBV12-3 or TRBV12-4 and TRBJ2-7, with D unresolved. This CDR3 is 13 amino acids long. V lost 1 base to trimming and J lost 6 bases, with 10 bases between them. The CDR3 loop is CASSLVPSTEQYF. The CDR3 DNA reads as TGTGCCAGCAGTTTAGTCCCCAGCACCGAGCAGTACTTC.

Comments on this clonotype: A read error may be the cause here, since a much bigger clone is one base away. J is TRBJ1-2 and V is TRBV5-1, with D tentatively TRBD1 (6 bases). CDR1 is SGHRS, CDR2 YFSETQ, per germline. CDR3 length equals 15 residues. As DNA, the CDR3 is TGCGCCTGCAGCACCCTACAGGGAAGCGACTATGGCTACACCTTC. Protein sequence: CACSTLQGSDYGYTF. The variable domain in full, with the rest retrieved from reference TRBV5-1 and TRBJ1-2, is KAGVTQTPRYLIKTRGQQVTLSCSPISGHRSVSWYQQTPGQGLQFLFEYFSETQRNKGNFPGRFSGRQFSNSRSEMNVSTLELGDSALYLCACSTLQGSDYGYTFGSGTRLTVV.

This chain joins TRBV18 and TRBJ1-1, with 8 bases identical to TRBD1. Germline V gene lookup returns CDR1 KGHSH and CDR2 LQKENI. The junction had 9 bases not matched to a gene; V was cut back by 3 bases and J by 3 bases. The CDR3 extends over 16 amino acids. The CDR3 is CASSPLLGTGDTEAFF. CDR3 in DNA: TGTGCCAGCTCACCCCTCCTTGGGACAGGCGACACTGAAGCTTTCTTT.

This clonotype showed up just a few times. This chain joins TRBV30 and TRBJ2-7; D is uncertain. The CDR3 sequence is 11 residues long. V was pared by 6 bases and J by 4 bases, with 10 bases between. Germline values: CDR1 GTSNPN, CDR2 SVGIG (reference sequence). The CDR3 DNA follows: TGTGCCTGTACAGACGGGTACGAGCAGTACTTC. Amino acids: CACTDGYEQYF.

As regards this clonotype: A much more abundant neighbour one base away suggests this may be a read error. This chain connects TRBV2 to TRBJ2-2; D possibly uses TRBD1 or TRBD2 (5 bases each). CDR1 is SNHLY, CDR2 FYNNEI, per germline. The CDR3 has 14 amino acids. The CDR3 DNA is TGTGCCAGCAGTGAGGGGATGGACACCGGGGAGCTGTGTTTT. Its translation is CASSEGMDTGELCF. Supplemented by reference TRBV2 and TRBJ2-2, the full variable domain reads EPEVTQTPSHQVTQMGQEVILRCVPISNHLYFYWYRQILGQKVEFLVSFYNNEISEKSEIFDDQFSVERPDGSNFTLKIRSTKLEDSAMYFCASSEGMDTGELCFGEGSRLTVL.

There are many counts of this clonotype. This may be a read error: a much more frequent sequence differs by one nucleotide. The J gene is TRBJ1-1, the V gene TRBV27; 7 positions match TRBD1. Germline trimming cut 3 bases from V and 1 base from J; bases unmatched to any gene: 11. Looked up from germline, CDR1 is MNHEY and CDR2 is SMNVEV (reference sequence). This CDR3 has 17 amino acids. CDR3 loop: CASSFISTGRTNTEAFF. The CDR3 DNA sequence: TGTGCCAGCAGTTTTATCTCGACAGGGAGGACGAACACTGAAGCTTTCTTT.

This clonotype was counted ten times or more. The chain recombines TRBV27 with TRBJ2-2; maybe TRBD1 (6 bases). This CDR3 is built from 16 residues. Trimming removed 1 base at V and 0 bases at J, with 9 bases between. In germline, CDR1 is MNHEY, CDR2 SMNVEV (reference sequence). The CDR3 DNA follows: TGTGCCAGCAGTTTATGGCCAGGGGCGAACACCGGGGAGCTGTTTTTT. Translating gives CASSLWPGANTGELFF.

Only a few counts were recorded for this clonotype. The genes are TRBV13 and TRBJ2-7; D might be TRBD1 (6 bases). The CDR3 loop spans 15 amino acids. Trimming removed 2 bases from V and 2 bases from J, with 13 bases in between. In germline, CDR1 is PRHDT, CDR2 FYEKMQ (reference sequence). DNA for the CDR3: TGTGCCAGCAGCTTACGAGGGGGTTCTGCCTACGAGCAGTACTTC. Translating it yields CASSLRGGSAYEQYF.

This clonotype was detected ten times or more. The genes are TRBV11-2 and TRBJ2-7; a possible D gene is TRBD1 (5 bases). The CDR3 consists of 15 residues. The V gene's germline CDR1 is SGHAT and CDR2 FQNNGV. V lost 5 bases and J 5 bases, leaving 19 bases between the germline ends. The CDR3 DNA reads TGTGCCAGCAGCGGACCCCGGTTCAGGGCTCACGAGCAGTACTTC. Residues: CASSGPRFRAHEQYF.

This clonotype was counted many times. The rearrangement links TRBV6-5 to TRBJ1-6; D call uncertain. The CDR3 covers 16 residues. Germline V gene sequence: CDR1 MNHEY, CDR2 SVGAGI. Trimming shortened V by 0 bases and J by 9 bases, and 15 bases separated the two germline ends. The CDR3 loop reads CASSYSTDGLGSPLHF. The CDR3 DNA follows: TGTGCCAGCAGTTACTCTACCGACGGGCTCGGTTCACCCCTCCACTTT.

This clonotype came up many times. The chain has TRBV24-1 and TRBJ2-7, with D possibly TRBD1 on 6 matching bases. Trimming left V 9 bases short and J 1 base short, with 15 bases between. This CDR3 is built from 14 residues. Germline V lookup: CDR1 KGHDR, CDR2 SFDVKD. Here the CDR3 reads CATSKGDGSYEQYF. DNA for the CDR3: TGTGCCACCTCCAAGGGGGACGGATCCTACGAGCAGTACTTC.

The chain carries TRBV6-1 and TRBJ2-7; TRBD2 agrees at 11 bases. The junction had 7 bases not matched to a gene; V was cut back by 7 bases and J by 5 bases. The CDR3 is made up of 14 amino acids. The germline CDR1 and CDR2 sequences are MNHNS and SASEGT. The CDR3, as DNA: TGTGCCAGCACCCTTAGCGGGGGGGCCGACGAGCAGTACTTC. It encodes CASTLSGGADEQYF.

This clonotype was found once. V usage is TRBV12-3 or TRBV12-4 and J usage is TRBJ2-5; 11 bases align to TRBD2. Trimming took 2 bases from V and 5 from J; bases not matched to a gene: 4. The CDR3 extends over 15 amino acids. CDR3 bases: TGTGCCAGCAGTTTAAGGCTAGCGGGAGGCGAGACCCAGTACTTC. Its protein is CASSLRLAGGETQYF.

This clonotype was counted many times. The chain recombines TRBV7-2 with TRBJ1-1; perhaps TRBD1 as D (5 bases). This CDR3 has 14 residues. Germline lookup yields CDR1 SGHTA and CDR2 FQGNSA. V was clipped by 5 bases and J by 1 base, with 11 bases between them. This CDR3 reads CASSRGLRNTEAFF. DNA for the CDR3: TGTGCCAGCAGCCGGGGGTTGAGGAACACTGAAGCTTTCTTT.

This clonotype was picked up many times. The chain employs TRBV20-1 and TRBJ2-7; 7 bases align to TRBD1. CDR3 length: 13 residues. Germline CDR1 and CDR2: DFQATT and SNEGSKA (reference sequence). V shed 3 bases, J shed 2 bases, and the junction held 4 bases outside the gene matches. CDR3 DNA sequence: TGCAGTGCTAGCCGGGACAGAACCTACGAGCAGTACTTC. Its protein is CSASRDRTYEQYF.

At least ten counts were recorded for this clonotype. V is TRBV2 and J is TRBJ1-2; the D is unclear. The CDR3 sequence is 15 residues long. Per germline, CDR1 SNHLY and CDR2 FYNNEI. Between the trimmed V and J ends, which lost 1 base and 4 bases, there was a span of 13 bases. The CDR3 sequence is CASSEVRTPIYGYTF. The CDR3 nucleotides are TGTGCCAGCAGTGAAGTGAGGACCCCAATCTATGGCTACACCTTC. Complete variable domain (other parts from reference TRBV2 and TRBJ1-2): EPEVTQTPSHQVTQMGQEVILRCVPISNHLYFYWYRQILGQKVEFLVSFYNNEISEKSEIFDDQFSVERPDGSNFTLKIRSTKLEDSAMYFCASSEVRTPIYGYTFGSGTRLTVV.

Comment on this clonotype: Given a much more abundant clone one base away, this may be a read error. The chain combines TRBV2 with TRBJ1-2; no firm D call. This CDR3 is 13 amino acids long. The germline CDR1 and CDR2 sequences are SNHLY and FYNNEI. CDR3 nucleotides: TGTGCCAGCAGGGGCGACTCAAAATATGGCTGCACCTTC. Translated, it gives CASRGDSKYGCTF.

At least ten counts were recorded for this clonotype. The CDR3 DNA follows: TGTGCCAGCAAGGGACAGTCCTACGAGCAGTACTTC. Residues: CASKGQSYEQYF. The chain employs TRBV2 and TRBJ2-7, with TRBD1 matching 7 bases. V was clipped by 7 bases and J by 1 base; unmatched bases: 1. Germline V lookup: CDR1 SNHLY, CDR2 FYNNEI. This CDR3 is 12 amino acids long.

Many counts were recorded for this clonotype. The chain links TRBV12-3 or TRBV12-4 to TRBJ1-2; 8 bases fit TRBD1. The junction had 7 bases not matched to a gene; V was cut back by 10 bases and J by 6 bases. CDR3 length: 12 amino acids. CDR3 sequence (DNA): TGTGCCATAACAGGGGGTCGTCATGGCTACACCTTC. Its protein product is CAITGGRHGYTF.

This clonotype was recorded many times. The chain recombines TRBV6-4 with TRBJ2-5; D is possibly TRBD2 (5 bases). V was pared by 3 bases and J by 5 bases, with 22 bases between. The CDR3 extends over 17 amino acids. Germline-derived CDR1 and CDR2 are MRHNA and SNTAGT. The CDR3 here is CASSEKPLAGRSETQYF. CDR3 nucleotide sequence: TGTGCCAGCAGTGAAAAGCCGCTAGCAGGCAGATCGGAGACCCAGTACTTC.

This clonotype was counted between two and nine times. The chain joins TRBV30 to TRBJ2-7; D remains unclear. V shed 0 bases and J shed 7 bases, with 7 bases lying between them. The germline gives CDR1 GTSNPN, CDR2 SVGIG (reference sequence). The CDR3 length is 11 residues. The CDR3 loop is CAWSVAREQYF. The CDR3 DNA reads TGTGCCTGGAGTGTAGCGAGGGAGCAGTACTTC.

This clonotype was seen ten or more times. CDR3 loop: CASSLLGTDNQPQHF. The CDR3 DNA follows: TGTGCCAGCAGTTTATTAGGGACAGACAATCAGCCCCAGCATTTT. The J gene is TRBJ1-5, the V gene TRBV12-3 or TRBV12-4; 7 nucleotides match TRBD1. The CDR3 is made up of 15 amino acids. With V trimmed by 2 bases and J by 3 bases, 4 bases remained unmatched.

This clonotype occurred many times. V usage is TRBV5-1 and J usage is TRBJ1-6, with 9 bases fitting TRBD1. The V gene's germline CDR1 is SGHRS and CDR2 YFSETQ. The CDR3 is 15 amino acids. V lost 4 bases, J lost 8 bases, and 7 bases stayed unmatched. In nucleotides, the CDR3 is TGCGCCAGCAGCCCCCTGGACAGGGGCTATTCACCCCTCCACTTT. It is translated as CASSPLDRGYSPLHF.

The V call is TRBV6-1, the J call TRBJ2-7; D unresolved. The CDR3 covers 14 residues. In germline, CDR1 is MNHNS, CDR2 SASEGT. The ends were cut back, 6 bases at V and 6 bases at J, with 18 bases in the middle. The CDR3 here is CASSPPGRRTEQYF. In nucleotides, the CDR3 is TGTGCCAGCAGCCCCCCCGGCCGACGAACCGAGCAGTACTTC.

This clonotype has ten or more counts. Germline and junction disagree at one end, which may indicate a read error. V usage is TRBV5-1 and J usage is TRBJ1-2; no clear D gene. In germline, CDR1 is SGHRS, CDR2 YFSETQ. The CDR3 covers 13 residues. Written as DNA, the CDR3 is TGTGCCAGCAGCTTACAACAGAACTATGGCTACACCTTC. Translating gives CASSLQQNYGYTF.